This T cell receptor (beta chain) comes out of a study of human T cells and chemical hapten exposure. General observations from the study: With regard to DPC sensitization, TCRs above 1 in 1000 frequency did not change.

Many counts were recorded for this clonotype. Antigen: not known. Specified time point: healthy volunteer bleed at 6 weeks. The starting material, unfractionated whole blood, was used for total RNA extraction. This CDR3 region has 12 residues. Germline CDR1 and CDR2: SEHNR and FQNEAQ (reference sequence). Trimming cost V 8 bases and J 5 bases, with 12 bases left between them. MiXCR was run by TCRdb on the RACE reads, yielding one entry per CDR3 protein. The sample has approximately 84,000 distinct CDR3 sequences; over 6.5% are singletons. The clonotype comes from a male donor in good health. Some clones in this sample may be carry-over from other donors' samples. Input material: whole blood. The chain carries TRBV7-9 and TRBJ1-2; D may be TRBD1 (5 bases). Written as DNA, the CDR3 is TGTGCCAGCTTTCAAGGGGTATATGGCTACACCTTC. It codes for CASFQGVYGYTF. The full variable domain, its missing parts supplied by reference TRBV7-9 and TRBJ1-2, is DTGVSQNPRHKITKRGQNVTFRCDPISEHNRLYWYRQTLGQGPEFLTYFQNEAQLEKSRLLSDRFSAERPKGSFSTLEIQRTEQGDSAMYLCASFQGVYGYTFGSGTRLTVV.